Each of the 28 T cell receptor beta chains below was sequenced from the same sample in a study of CD8+CD57+ T cells in acquired aplastic anemia. Genomic DNA constituted the template upon which TCR beta VDJ and CDR3 profiling was performed. TCRdb used MiXCR to reprocess the reads, holding one entry per CDR3 protein. The sample contains a few hundred thousand distinct CDR3 sequences, over 60% of which appear only once. Input material: sorted CD4+, CD8+, or CD8+CD57+ T cells (not recorded which) from PBMCs. These receptors were obtained from a human donor in good health.

This clonotype occurred many times. V usage is TRBV19 and J usage is TRBJ2-1; 12 bases line up with TRBD2. From germline, CDR1 is LNHDA and CDR2 SQIVND (reference sequence). V lost 5 bases and J lost 1; bases outside the gene matches: 9. This CDR3 is built from 18 residues. CDR3 amino acids: CASSARLAGVGSYNEQFF. CDR3 DNA: TGTGCCAGTAGTGCCCGACTAGCGGGAGTGGGATCCTACAATGAGCAGTTCTTC.

The table lists this clonotype with many counts. The chain is built from TRBV12-3 or TRBV12-4 and TRBJ2-7, with D possibly being TRBD2 (5 bases). The CDR3 runs 12 residues. Deletions cut 8 bases from V and 2 bases from J, with 10 bases between. CDR3 nucleotide sequence: TGTGCCAGCGGACCGGGGACCTACGAGCAGTACTTC. It codes for CASGPGTYEQYF.

The chain combines TRBV9 with TRBJ2-1; 8 positions agree with TRBD1. The CDR3 spans 16 residues. The trim removed 3 bases at V and 12 bases at J, leaving 17 bases unmatched. CDR1 SGDLS and CDR2 YYNGEE come from the germline V gene. Here the CDR3 DNA reads TGTGCCAGCAGCGAACACGGGACAGGAGACACAGATACGCAGTTCTTC. Its protein product is CASSEHGTGDTDTQFF.

The rearrangement links TRBV9 to TRBJ2-7, with 11 bases matching TRBD1. The V gene end was trimmed by 0 bases and the J gene end by 5 bases; junction bases not matched to a gene: 4. Germline CDR1 SGDLS, CDR2 YYNGEE. The CDR3 is made up of 15 amino acids. The CDR3 region has the DNA TGTGCCAGCAGCGTAGGGGGACAGGGGGTGAACGAGCAGTACTTC. Protein sequence: CASSVGGQGVNEQYF.

The chain uses TRBV4-1 and TRBJ2-1; 9 positions agree with TRBD1. J lost 6 bases, V lost 1 base, and 4 bases had no gene match. CDR1 MGHRA and CDR2 YSYEKL come from the germline V gene. The CDR3 has 15 amino acids. This CDR3 is CASSQGQGVGNEQFF. CDR3 nucleotides: TGCGCCAGCAGCCAAGGACAGGGGGTTGGCAATGAGCAGTTCTTC.

The gene calls are TRBV2 and TRBJ2-7, with TRBD1 identical over 8 bases. Germline CDR1 SNHLY, CDR2 FYNNEI. The CDR3 extends over 13 amino acids. V was pared by 8 bases and J by 2 bases, with 5 bases of the junction left unmatched. The CDR3 sequence: CASRRDRTYEQYF. CDR3 nucleotides: TGTGCCAGCCGCCGGGACAGGACCTACGAGCAGTACTTC.

The chain recombines TRBV4-1 with TRBJ1-1, with D possibly matching TRBD1 (6 bases). V was pared by 5 bases and J by 3 bases, with 13 bases between. This CDR3 spans 14 amino acids. Per the germline V gene, CDR1 is MGHRA and CDR2 is YSYEKL. The CDR3 spells CASSMHRVDTEAFF. The CDR3 region has the DNA TGCGCCAGCAGCATGCACAGGGTCGACACTGAAGCTTTCTTT.

There are many counts of this clonotype. The V and J genes are TRBV20-1 and TRBJ2-1, with D perhaps matching TRBD2 (6 bases). Looked up from germline, CDR1 is DFQATT and CDR2 is SNEGSKA (reference sequence). The V end was cut by 0 bases, the J end by 4 bases, with 16 bases between. The CDR3 contains 16 residues. The CDR3 coding sequence is TGCAGTGCTAGAGATCAAGAAGGCGGGGAATACAATGAGCAGTTCTTC. Translating it yields CSARDQEGGEYNEQFF.

This chain connects TRBV2 to TRBJ2-5; D gene ambiguous. The J call could be wrong; TRBJ2-7 is a better fit for the DNA end. Per germline, CDR1 SNHLY and CDR2 FYNNEI. This CDR3 has 14 residues. CDR3 in amino acids: CASVPNSNSYEQYF. CDR3 sequence (DNA): TGTGCCAGCGTACCCAATTCGAACTCATACGAGCAGTACTTC.

The gene calls are TRBV19 and TRBJ1-5, with D possibly being TRBD1 (6 bases). Trimming took off 6 bases at V and 0 bases at J, with 12 bases between the two ends. CDR1 is LNHDA, CDR2 SQIVND, per germline (reference sequence). The CDR3 length is 15 residues. The CDR3 protein is CASSPTGHSNQPQHF. The CDR3 nucleotides are TGTGCCAGTAGCCCGACAGGCCATAGCAATCAGCCCCAGCATTTT.

This clonotype showed up many times. The rearrangement joins TRBV19 to TRBJ2-7; tentative D call: TRBD1 (6 bases). In germline, CDR1 is LNHDA, CDR2 SQIVND (reference sequence). V lost 6 bases, J lost 2 bases, and 14 bases lay in between. This CDR3 spans 14 amino acids. CDR3 bases: TGTGCCAGTAGCTGGGGGACAAACCCCTACGAGCAGTACTTC. The encoded protein is CASSWGTNPYEQYF.

V usage is TRBV9 and J usage is TRBJ1-6; D is ambiguous. Germline V gives CDR1 SGDLS, CDR2 YYNGEE. This CDR3 contains 12 residues. Trimming took 4 bases from V and 8 from J, leaving 7 bases between them. The CDR3 reads CASSFDDSPLHF. DNA of the CDR3: TGTGCCAGCAGCTTCGACGATTCACCCCTCCACTTT.

CDR3 residues: CASSPHQGGYNEQFF. The CDR3 nucleotides are TGTGCCAGCAGTCCCCACCAGGGGGGATACAATGAGCAGTTCTTC. The V gene is TRBV27, the J gene TRBJ2-1, with TRBD1 as a possible D gene (7 bases). V was cut by 5 bases and J by 4 bases, with 15 bases left in between. The germline V gene encodes CDR1 MNHEY and CDR2 SMNVEV (reference sequence). The CDR3 loop spans 15 amino acids.

The sample holds many counts of this clonotype. The chain combines TRBV15 with TRBJ1-1; tentatively, D is TRBD1 (6 bases). Trimming shortened V by 0 bases and J by 10 bases, and 21 bases separated the two germline ends. CDR1 is LNHNV, CDR2 YYDKDF, per germline (reference sequence). This CDR3 is 16 amino acids long. The CDR3 DNA reads as TGTGCCACCAGCAGAGATTCGGGCAAGGGGGTAGTCGTAGCTTTCTTT. Its protein is CATSRDSGKGVVVAFF.

This chain connects TRBV12-3 or TRBV12-4 to TRBJ2-6; 8 positions match TRBD1. V gave up 10 bases and J gave up 2 bases; unmatched junction bases: 4. This CDR3 is built from 14 residues. CDR3 nucleotides: TGTGCCACCGCGACAGGGGCTGGGGCCAACGTCCTGACTTTC. Its translation: CATATGAGANVLTF.

The chain combines TRBV2 with TRBJ2-5; 7 nucleotides agree with TRBD2. The germline V gene encodes CDR1 SNHLY and CDR2 FYNNEI. The V and J ends lost 3 bases and 2 bases, in that order; junction bases with no gene match: 9. This CDR3 spans 16 amino acids. CDR3 residues: CASSELSGRGQETQYF. As DNA, the CDR3 is TGTGCCAGCAGTGAGTTGTCGGGGAGGGGTCAAGAGACCCAGTACTTC.

This clonotype was seen a few times. The junction and the germline gene differ at one end; a read error may be behind it. The chain combines TRBV20-1 with TRBJ1-2; D is unresolved. The CDR3 has 11 residues. Germline V gene data show CDR1 as DFQATT and CDR2 as SNEGSKA (reference sequence). The CDR3 bases are TGCAGTGCTAAACGTAACAATGGCTACACCTTC. It specifies CSAKRNNGYTF.

The chain recombines TRBV7-3 with TRBJ2-7; D remains ambiguous. This CDR3 contains 11 residues. CDR1 is SGHTA and CDR2 is FQGTGA in the germline V gene. V gave up 8 bases and J gave up 4 bases, with 9 bases separating them. For the CDR3, the DNA is TGTGCCAGCGTATGGAGTTACGAGCAGTACTTC. Its protein is CASVWSYEQYF. The variable domain in full, completed from reference TRBV7-3 and TRBJ2-7, reads GAGVSQTPSNKVTEKGKYVELRCDPISGHTALYWYRQSLGQGPEFLIYFQGTGAADDSGLPNDRFFAVRPEGSVSTLKIQRTERGDSAVYLCASVWSYEQYFGPGTRLTVT.

V is TRBV5-5 and J is TRBJ1-2; D perhaps matches TRBD1 (5 bases). CDR3 length: 15 amino acids. The germline CDR1 and CDR2 sequences are SGHKS and YYEKEE (reference sequence). The V and J ends lost 4 bases and 1 base respectively, with 14 bases between them. The chain's CDR3 is CASSPDPGGNYGYTF. The CDR3 nucleotides are TGTGCCAGCAGCCCCGATCCGGGGGGTAACTATGGCTACACCTTC.

This clonotype was detected many times. V is TRBV4-1 and J is TRBJ1-2; D is ambiguous. V lost 3 bases and J lost 8, with 10 bases in between. The germline V gene encodes CDR1 MGHRA and CDR2 YSYEKL. The CDR3 sequence is 12 residues long. CDR3 in amino acids: CASSHAVLGYTF. Written as DNA, the CDR3 is TGCGCCAGCAGCCATGCTGTCTTAGGCTACACCTTC.

The V and J genes are TRBV2 and TRBJ2-7; D is uncertain. Germline values: CDR1 SNHLY, CDR2 FYNNEI. This CDR3 has 16 amino acids. V shed 5 bases and J shed 2 bases, with 19 bases lying between them. In DNA form, the CDR3 reads TGTGCCAGCAGTCCCCGACTCGCGACGGAAACCTACGAGCAGTACTTC. This translates into CASSPRLATETYEQYF.

This clonotype was observed a few times. The V call is TRBV7-8, the J call TRBJ1-5, with 10 bases fitting TRBD1. The CDR3 is 16 amino acids. From germline, CDR1 is SGHVS and CDR2 FQNEAQ. The ends lost 4 bases at V and 0 bases at J; junction bases unmatched: 3. The CDR3: CASSSRTGGSNQPQHF. The CDR3 DNA reads as TGTGCCAGCAGCTCCCGGACAGGGGGTAGCAATCAGCCCCAGCATTTT.

V and J are TRBV12-3 or TRBV12-4 and TRBJ2-4; 7 positions match TRBD2. The CDR3 runs 17 residues. J was trimmed by 0 bases and V by 3 bases; bases with no gene match: 8. The CDR3 is CASSFPTSTLAKNIQYF. The CDR3 DNA is TGTGCCAGCAGTTTCCCGACTAGCACACTAGCCAAAAACATTCAGTACTTC.

Comments on this clonotype: The missing conserved phenylalanine or tryptophan at the end of this CDR3 makes a read error likely. V and J are TRBV11-1 and TRBJ2-3; D is unclear. The germline V gene encodes CDR1 SGHAT and CDR2 FQDESV (reference sequence). This CDR3 contains 15 residues. The V end was cut by 0 bases, the J end by 2 bases, with 9 bases between. Written as DNA, the CDR3 is TGTGCCAGCAGCTTAGCCCCGATACTCACAGATACGCAGTATCTT. It is translated as CASSLAPILTDTQYL.

At least ten counts were recorded for this clonotype. The chain uses TRBV19 and TRBJ1-4; 10 bases align to TRBD1. CDR3 length: 16 residues. Germline V gene data show CDR1 as LNHDA and CDR2 as SQIVND (reference sequence). With V trimmed by 5 bases and J by 6 bases, 9 bases remained unmatched. The CDR3 DNA sequence: TGTGCCAGTAGTCCGCCCCCGGGACAGGGGTATGAAAAACTGTTTTTT. Translating gives CASSPPPGQGYEKLFF.

This chain uses TRBV5-6 with TRBJ2-1, with D uncertain. Germline V CDR1 and CDR2: SGHDT, YYEEEE. V lost 3 bases and J lost 6, with 13 bases in between. The CDR3 spans 14 residues. CDR3 in DNA: TGTGCCAGCAGCTGGGGAAAGGTGGGCAATGAGCAGTTCTTC. Its protein is CASSWGKVGNEQFF.

This clonotype was seen ten or more times. The chain carries TRBV11-2 and TRBJ1-1, with D hard to call. The CDR3 has 13 amino acids. V lost 3 bases and J 0 bases, leaving 5 bases between the germline ends. Germline lookup yields CDR1 SGHAT and CDR2 FQNNGV. Written as DNA, the CDR3 is TGTGCCAGCAGCTTGAGATTGAACACTGAAGCTTTCTTT. This translates into CASSLRLNTEAFF.

This clonotype has only a few counts. The V and J genes are TRBV7-8 and TRBJ2-1; unclear D gene. The CDR3 is 12 residues long. V was cut by 6 bases and J by 4 bases, with 7 bases left in between. In germline, CDR1 is SGHVS, CDR2 FQNEAQ. This CDR3 is CASSVRYNEQFF. The CDR3 DNA reads as TGTGCCAGCAGTGTCAGGTACAATGAGCAGTTCTTC. The entire variable domain, with the rest obtained from reference TRBV7-8 and TRBJ2-1, is as follows: GAGVSQSPRYKVAKRGQDVALRCDPISGHVSLFWYQQALGQGPEFLTYFQNEAQLDKSGLPSDRFFAERPEGSVSTLKIQRTQQEDSAVYLCASSVRYNEQFFGPGTRLTVL.